This TCR beta chain emerged from a study of post-analysis software for immune sequencing data. Study in general: The disease courses spanned relapsing-remitting, secondary progressive and progressive-relapsing forms of multiple sclerosis.

V gave up 3 bases and J gave up 5 bases; unmatched junction bases: 14. CDR1 is DFQATT, CDR2 SNEGSKA, per germline (reference sequence). The CDR3 extends over 17 amino acids. Built from TCR beta cDNA, the libraries had unique molecular identifiers in them. MiXCR was run by TCRdb on the PCR reads, yielding one entry per CDR3 protein. The repertoire holds 150,000 to 200,000 distinct CDR3 sequences, roughly 40% seen once, with approximately 30% in the top ten. The V call is TRBV20-1, the J call TRBJ2-5; 11 bases agree with TRBD2. The specimen comprised blood, sampled after autologous hematopoietic stem cell transplantation. This sequence originates from a girl between 5 and 17 years old with multiple sclerosis. Here the CDR3 reads CSASRTLLAGAGETQYF. The CDR3 nucleotides are TGCAGTGCTAGCCGTACCTTACTAGCGGGAGCTGGGGAGACCCAGTACTTC.